This record looks at one T cell receptor beta chain sequence and its context. The antigen is not known. This record comes from a study of cytomegalovirus exposure and HLA in healthy donors. Study-level results: According to the study, 160 or so TCR beta chains were cytomegalovirus-associated. After further analysis at a later stage, 16,951 TCR beta sequences were associated with HLA alleles at 0.05 false discovery rate. TCR sequences were mostly rare, though some public TCRs occurred in many donors.

Use of 60 Vbeta and 13 Jbeta primers characterized the PCR. The assay was immunoSEQ multiplex PCR, and TCRdb's table has in-frame clones only and misses some. Among fewer than 110,000 clones listed, 74% were seen once. This CDR3 is 14 amino acids long. Germline loops: CDR1 ENHRY, CDR2 SYGVKD. V was trimmed by 4 bases and J by 0 bases, leaving 10 bases between them. The chain links TRBV10-3 to TRBJ2-7, with D maybe TRBD1 (6 bases). This clonotype was sampled from a woman aged 40 to 55 in good health and CMV-seropositive. The sample was PBMCs. CDR3 coding DNA: TGTGCCATCAGTGGCAGGGGCTTCTCCTACGAGCAGTACTTC. This sequence encodes CAISGRGFSYEQYF.